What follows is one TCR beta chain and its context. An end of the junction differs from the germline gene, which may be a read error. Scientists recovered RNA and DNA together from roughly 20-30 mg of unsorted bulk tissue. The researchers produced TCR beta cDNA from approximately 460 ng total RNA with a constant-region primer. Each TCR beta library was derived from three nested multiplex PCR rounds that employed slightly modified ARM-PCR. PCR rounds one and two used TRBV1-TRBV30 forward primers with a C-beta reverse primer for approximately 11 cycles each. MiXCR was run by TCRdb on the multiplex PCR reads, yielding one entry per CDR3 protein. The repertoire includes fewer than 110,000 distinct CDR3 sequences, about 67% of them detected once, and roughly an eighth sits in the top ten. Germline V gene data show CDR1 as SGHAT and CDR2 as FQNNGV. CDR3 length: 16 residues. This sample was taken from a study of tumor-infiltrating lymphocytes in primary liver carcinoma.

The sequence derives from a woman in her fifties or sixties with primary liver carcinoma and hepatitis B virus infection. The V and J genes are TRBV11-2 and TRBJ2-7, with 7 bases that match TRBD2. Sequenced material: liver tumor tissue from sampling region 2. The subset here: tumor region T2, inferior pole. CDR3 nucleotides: TGTGCCAGCAGCTTACCAGGCGGGAGCACGCCCTACGAGCAGCACTTC. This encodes CASSLPGGSTPYEQHF.